The 14 T cell receptor beta chains below come from one sample, sequenced in a study of PD-L1 blockade in urothelial cancer. Sequencing used immunoSEQ multiplex PCR; TCRdb keeps in-frame clones, though not all of them. The sample holds tens of thousands of clones, 82% seen once. Sequencing used PBMCs, obtained around atezolizumab (anti-PD-L1) treatment. These receptors were obtained from a man aged 65 to 79 with urothelial cancer.

The chain is built from TRBV6-1 and TRBJ1-5, with D maybe TRBD1 (5 bases). The CDR3 extends over 13 amino acids. The germline V gene has CDR1 MNHNS and CDR2 SASEGT. The V end was cut by 6 bases, the J end by 5 bases, with 11 bases between. CDR3 bases: TGTGCCAGCAGGCCTGACAGAGATCAGCCCCAGCATTTT. Encoded protein: CASRPDRDQPQHF.

The chain's CDR3 is CASSSGHPSFNQPQHF. CDR3 nucleotides: TGTGCCAGCAGCTCAGGACATCCGTCCTTCAATCAGCCCCAGCATTTT. The genes are TRBV5-6 and TRBJ1-5, with D maybe TRBD1 (5 bases). This CDR3 region has 16 residues. CDR1 is SGHDT, CDR2 YYEEEE, per germline. V lost 3 bases and J lost 3, with 16 bases in between.

The genes are TRBV9 and TRBJ1-1, with TRBD1 matching over 7 bases. Germline V lookup: CDR1 SGDLS, CDR2 YYNGEE. This CDR3 contains 15 residues. Losses at the gene ends were 0 bases for V and 6 bases for J; bases not matched to a gene: 8. The CDR3 region is CASSVGPRGDAEAFF. The CDR3 bases are TGTGCCAGCAGCGTAGGCCCCAGGGGGGACGCTGAAGCTTTCTTT.

This clone has only one observation. The V call is TRBV6-5, the J call TRBJ2-3; D perhaps matches TRBD1 (6 bases). Trimming cost V 2 bases and J 4 bases, with 16 bases left between them. CDR1 is MNHEY and CDR2 is SVGAGI in the germline V gene. The CDR3 covers 16 residues. The CDR3 here is CASSYGGFLRADTQYF. In DNA, the CDR3 is TGTGCCAGCAGTTACGGGGGCTTCCTCCGGGCAGATACGCAGTATTTT.

The rearrangement links TRBV29-1 to TRBJ2-1; no definite D call. The CDR3 length is 14 residues. Looked up from germline, CDR1 is SQVTM and CDR2 is ANQGSEA. V was clipped by 8 bases and J by 12 bases, with 26 bases between them. The CDR3 region is CSTSGRNPGGRQFF. DNA of the CDR3: TGCAGCACCTCGGGTCGAAACCCCGGTGGTAGGCAGTTCTTC.

V is TRBV12-5 and J is TRBJ1-4, with 7 bases matching TRBD1. This CDR3 is built from 17 residues. In germline, CDR1 is LGHNT, CDR2 FRNRAP. V was pared by 1 base and J by 5 bases, with 10 bases of the junction left unmatched. The CDR3 is CASGLATQTDRNEKLFF. The CDR3 DNA reads as TGTGCTAGTGGTTTGGCTACACAAACGGACAGGAATGAAAAACTGTTTTTT.

V gene TRBV5-1 combines with J gene TRBJ2-7; 7 nucleotides align to TRBD1. The V gene end was trimmed by 4 bases and the J gene end by 6 bases; junction bases not matched to a gene: 10. Germline CDR1 is SGHRS and CDR2 is YFSETQ. CDR3 length equals 14 residues. The CDR3: CASSQGDSLTEQYF. CDR3 coding DNA: TGCGCCAGCAGCCAAGGGGACAGCCTCACCGAGCAGTACTTC.

This chain links TRBV10-3 with TRBJ1-2; TRBD1 matches at 7 bases. From germline, CDR1 is ENHRY and CDR2 SYGVKD. This CDR3 region has 13 residues. After removal of 6 bases from V and 2 bases from J, the junction contained 3 bases not matched to a gene. The CDR3 loop is CAIRGQTNYGYTF. CDR3 DNA: TGTGCCATCAGGGGACAGACGAACTATGGCTACACCTTC.

The chain combines TRBV14 with TRBJ2-7; D is possibly TRBD2 (6 bases). CDR1 SGHDN and CDR2 FVKESK come from the germline V gene. The CDR3 length is 14 residues. Trimming shortened V by 4 bases and J by 3 bases, and 13 bases separated the two germline ends. The CDR3 nucleotides read TGTGCCAGCAGCCGCTTGGGGGGTAGCTACGAGCAGTACTTC. Its translation: CASSRLGGSYEQYF.

The genes are TRBV2 and TRBJ2-5; 10 bases line up with TRBD2. The CDR3 is 17 residues long. V lost 5 bases, J lost 3 bases, and 12 bases stayed unmatched. The germline V gene has CDR1 SNHLY and CDR2 FYNNEI. DNA for the CDR3: TGTGCCAGCAGTCCCTTATCGGGACTAGCGCTAAAAGAGACCCAGTACTTC. Translating it yields CASSPLSGLALKETQYF. Filled out from reference TRBV2 and TRBJ2-5, the complete variable domain reads EPEVTQTPSHQVTQMGQEVILRCVPISNHLYFYWYRQILGQKVEFLVSFYNNEISEKSEIFDDQFSVERPDGSNFTLKIRSTKLEDSAMYFCASSPLSGLALKETQYFGPGTRLLVL.

This chain joins TRBV19 and TRBJ1-2; 7 bases are shared with TRBD1. The CDR3 covers 12 residues. The V gene's germline CDR1 is LNHDA and CDR2 SQIVND (reference sequence). With 5 bases clipped from V and 6 bases from J, the junction kept 3 bases outside the gene matches. CDR3 residues: CASSRQGNGYTF. CDR3 in DNA: TGTGCCAGTAGTCGACAGGGTAATGGCTACACCTTC.

V usage is TRBV7-6 and J usage is TRBJ2-1; 9 positions agree with TRBD1. This CDR3 comprises 15 residues. The J segment lost 5 bases and the V segment lost 2 bases, leaving 4 bases of the junction unmatched. Germline values: CDR1 SGHVS, CDR2 FNYEAQ. The CDR3 sequence: CASSLRTGENNEQFF. The CDR3 bases are TGTGCCAGCAGCTTACGGACAGGGGAAAACAATGAGCAGTTCTTC. Looking up the rest from reference TRBV7-6 and TRBJ2-1 gives the full variable domain: GAGVSQSPRYKVTKRGQDVALRCDPISGHVSLYWYRQALGQGPEFLTYFNYEAQQDKSGLPNDRFSAERPEGSISTLTIQRTEQRDSAMYRCASSLRTGENNEQFFGPGTRLTVL.

This sequence joins TRBV27 and TRBJ2-1, with 8 bases fitting TRBD2. J lost 0 bases, V lost 1 base, and 14 bases had no gene match. The CDR3 is made up of 20 amino acids. Germline CDR1 is MNHEY and CDR2 is SMNVEV (reference sequence). The CDR3 nucleotides read TGTGCCAGCAGTTTATATAAAGCGGGAGCATATACAAACTCCTACAATGAGCAGTTCTTC. It specifies CASSLYKAGAYTNSYNEQFF.

The J gene is TRBJ2-5, the V gene TRBV5-1; D is possibly TRBD2 (6 bases). V was clipped by 5 bases and J by 5 bases, with 13 bases between them. The length of the CDR3 is 13 residues. The germline V gene encodes CDR1 SGHRS and CDR2 YFSETQ. The CDR3 reads CASSWDLRETQYF. The CDR3 DNA follows: TGCGCCAGCAGTTGGGACTTAAGGGAGACCCAGTACTTC. The full variable domain, in which reference TRBV5-1 and TRBJ2-5 provide the parts outside the CDR3, is KAGVTQTPRYLIKTRGQQVTLSCSPISGHRSVSWYQQTPGQGLQFLFEYFSETQRNKGNFPGRFSGRQFSNSRSEMNVSTLELGDSALYLCASSWDLRETQYFGPGTRLLVL.